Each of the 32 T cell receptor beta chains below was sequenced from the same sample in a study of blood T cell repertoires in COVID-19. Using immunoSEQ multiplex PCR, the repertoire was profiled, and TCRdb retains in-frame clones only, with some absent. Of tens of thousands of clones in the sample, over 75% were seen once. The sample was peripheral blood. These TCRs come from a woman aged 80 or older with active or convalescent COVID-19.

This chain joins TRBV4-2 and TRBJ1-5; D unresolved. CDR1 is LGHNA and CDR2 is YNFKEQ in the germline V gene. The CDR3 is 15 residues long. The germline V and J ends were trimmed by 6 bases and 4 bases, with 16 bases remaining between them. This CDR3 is CASRREIAGNQPQHF. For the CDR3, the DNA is TGTGCCAGCAGACGCGAAATCGCGGGGAATCAGCCCCAGCATTTT.

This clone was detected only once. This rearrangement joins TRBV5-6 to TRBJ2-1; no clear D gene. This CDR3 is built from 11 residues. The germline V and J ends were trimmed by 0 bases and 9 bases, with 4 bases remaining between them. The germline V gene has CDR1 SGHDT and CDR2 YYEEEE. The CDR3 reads CASSLDSEQFF. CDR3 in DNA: TGTGCCAGCAGCTTGGACAGTGAGCAGTTCTTC.

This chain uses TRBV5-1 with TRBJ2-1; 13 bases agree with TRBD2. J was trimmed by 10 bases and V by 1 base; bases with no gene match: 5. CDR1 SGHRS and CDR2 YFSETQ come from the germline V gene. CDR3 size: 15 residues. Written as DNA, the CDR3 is TGCGCCAGCAGCTTGCGAACTAGCGGGGGGGCGGAGCAGTTCTTC. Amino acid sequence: CASSLRTSGGAEQFF.

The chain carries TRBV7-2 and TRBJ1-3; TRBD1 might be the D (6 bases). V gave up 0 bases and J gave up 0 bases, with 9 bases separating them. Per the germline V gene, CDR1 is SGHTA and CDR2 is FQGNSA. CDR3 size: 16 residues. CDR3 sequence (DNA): TGTGCCAGCAGCTTAGCGGGGGCCGGCTCTGGAAACACCATATATTTT. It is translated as CASSLAGAGSGNTIYF.

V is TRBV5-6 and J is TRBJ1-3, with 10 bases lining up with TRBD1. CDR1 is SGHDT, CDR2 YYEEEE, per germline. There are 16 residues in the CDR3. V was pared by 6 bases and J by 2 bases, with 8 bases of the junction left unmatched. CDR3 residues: CASTGQGILTGNTIYF. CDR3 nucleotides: TGTGCCAGCACGGGACAGGGGATCCTCACTGGAAACACCATATATTTT.

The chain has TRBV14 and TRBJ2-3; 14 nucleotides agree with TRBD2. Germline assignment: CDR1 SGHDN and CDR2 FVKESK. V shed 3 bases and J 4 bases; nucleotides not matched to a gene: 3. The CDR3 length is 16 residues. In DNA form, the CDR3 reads TGTGCCAGCAGCCACTTGGGACTAGCGGGGGCAGATACGCAGTATTTT. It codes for CASSHLGLAGADTQYF.

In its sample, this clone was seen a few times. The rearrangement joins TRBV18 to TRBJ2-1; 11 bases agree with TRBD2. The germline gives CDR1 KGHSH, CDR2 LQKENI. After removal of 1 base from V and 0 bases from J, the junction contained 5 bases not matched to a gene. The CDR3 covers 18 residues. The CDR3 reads CASSPRTTSGSSYNEQFF. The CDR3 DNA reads TGTGCCAGCTCACCACGAACTACTAGCGGGAGCTCCTACAATGAGCAGTTCTTC.

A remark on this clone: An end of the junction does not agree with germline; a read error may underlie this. CDR3 coding DNA: TGTGCCAGCAGTGAAGAGGGGTATAGTTTC. Its protein is CASSEEGYSF. This chain connects TRBV6-1 to TRBJ2-7; possibly TRBD1 for D (5 bases). The CDR3 contains 10 residues. Germline CDR1 is MNHNS and CDR2 is SASEGT.

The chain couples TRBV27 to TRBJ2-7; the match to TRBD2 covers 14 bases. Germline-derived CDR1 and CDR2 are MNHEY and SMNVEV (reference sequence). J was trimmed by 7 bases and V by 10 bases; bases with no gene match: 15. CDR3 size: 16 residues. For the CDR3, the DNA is TGTGCCACCCGACCCCCGGGACTAGCGGGGGAGCGAGAGCAGTACTTC. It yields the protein CATRPPGLAGEREQYF.

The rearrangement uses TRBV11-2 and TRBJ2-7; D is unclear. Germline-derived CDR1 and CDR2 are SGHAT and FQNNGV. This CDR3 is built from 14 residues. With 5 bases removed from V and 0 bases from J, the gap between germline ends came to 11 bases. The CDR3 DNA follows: TGTGCCAGCAGCAACCGCCGCAGCTCCTACGAGCAGTACTTC. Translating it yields CASSNRRSSYEQYF.

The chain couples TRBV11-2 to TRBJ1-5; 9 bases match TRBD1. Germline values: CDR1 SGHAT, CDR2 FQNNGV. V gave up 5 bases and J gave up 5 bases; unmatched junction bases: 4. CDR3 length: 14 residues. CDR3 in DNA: TGTGCCAGCAGCCCGTGGACAGGGGATCAGCCCCAGCATTTT. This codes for CASSPWTGDQPQHF.

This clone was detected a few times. CDR3 DNA: TGTGCCACCAAGGAGTGGGTGGAGGGTAATTCACCCCTCCACTTT. Encoded protein: CATKEWVEGNSPLHF. V is TRBV15 and J is TRBJ1-6; D gene uncertain. CDR3 length: 15 amino acids. V lost 7 bases, J lost 6 bases, and 16 bases lay in between. CDR1 and CDR2 from the germline V gene are LNHNV and YYDKDF (reference sequence).

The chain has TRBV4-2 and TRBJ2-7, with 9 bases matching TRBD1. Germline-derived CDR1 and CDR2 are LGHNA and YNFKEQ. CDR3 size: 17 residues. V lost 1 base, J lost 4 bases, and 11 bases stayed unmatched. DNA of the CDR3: TGTGCCAGCAGCCAAGTCGCGAACACAGGGGGCTTGTACGAGCAGTACTTC. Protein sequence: CASSQVANTGGLYEQYF.

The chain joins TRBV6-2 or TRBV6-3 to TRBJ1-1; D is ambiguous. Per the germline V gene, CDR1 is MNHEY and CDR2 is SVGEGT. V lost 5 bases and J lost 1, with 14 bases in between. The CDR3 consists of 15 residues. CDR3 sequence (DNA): TGTGCCAGCAGTGACCCGGGAGGAGGGAACACTGAAGCTTTCTTT. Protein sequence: CASSDPGGGNTEAFF.

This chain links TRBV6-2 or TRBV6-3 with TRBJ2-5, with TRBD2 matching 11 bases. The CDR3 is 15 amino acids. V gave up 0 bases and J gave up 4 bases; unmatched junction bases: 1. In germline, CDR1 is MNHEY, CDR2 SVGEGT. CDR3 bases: TGTGCCAGCAGTTACTCGCTAGCGGGAGGAGAGACCCAGTACTTC. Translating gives CASSYSLAGGETQYF.

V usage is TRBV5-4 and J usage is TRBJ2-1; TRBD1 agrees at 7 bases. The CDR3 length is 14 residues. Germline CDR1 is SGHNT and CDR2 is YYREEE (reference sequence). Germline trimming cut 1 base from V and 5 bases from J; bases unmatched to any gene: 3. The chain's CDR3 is CASSLNRGDNEQFF. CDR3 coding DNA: TGTGCCAGCAGCTTGAACAGGGGTGACAATGAGCAGTTCTTC.

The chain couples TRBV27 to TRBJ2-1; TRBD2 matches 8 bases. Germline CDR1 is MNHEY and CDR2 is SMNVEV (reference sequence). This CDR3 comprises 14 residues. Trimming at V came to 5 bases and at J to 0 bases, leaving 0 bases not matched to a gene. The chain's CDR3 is CASSSGSSYNEQFF. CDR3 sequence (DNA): TGTGCCAGCAGTAGCGGGAGCTCCTACAATGAGCAGTTCTTC.

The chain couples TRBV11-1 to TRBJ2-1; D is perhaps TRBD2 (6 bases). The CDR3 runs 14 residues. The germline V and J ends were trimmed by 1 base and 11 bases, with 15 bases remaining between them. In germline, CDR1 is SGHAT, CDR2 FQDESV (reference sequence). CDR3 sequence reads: CASSLEGLEGKQFF. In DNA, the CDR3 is TGTGCCAGCAGCTTAGAGGGATTGGAGGGAAAGCAGTTCTTC.

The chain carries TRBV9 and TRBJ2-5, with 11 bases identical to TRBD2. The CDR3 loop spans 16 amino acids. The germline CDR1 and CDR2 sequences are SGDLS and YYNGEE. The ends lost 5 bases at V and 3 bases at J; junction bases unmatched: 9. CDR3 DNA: TGTGCCAGCAGTGAGACTAGCGGGGACGGTAAAGAGACCCAGTACTTC. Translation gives CASSETSGDGKETQYF.

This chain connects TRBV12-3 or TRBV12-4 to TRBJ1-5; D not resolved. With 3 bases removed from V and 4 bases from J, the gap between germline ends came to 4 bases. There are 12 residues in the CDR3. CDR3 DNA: TGTGCCAGCAGTTTGACAAATCAGCCCCAGCATTTT. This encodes CASSLTNQPQHF.

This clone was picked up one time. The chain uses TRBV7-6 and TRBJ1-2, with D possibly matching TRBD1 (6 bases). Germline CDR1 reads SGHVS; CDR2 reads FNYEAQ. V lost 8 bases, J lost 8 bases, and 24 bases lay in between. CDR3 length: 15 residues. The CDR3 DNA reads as TGTGCCAGCTCCCTAGGAGGGGGAGGGGAAGGGGGCTACACCTTC. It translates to CASSLGGGGEGGYTF.

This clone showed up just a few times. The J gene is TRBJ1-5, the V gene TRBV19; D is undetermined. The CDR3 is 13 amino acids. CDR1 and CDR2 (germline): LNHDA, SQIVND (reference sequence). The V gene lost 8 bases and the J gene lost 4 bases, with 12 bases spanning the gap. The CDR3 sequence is CASAGGRNQPQHF. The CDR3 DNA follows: TGTGCCAGTGCCGGAGGGCGGAATCAGCCCCAGCATTTT.

The CDR3 sequence is CASSFYDRASGNQPQHF. DNA of the CDR3: TGTGCCAGCAGCTTTTACGACAGGGCGTCGGGCAATCAGCCCCAGCATTTT. This chain connects TRBV7-6 to TRBJ1-5; TRBD1 matches 7 bases. The CDR3 sequence is 17 residues long. V shed 3 bases and J 2 bases; nucleotides not matched to a gene: 10. Germline CDR1 and CDR2: SGHVS and FNYEAQ.

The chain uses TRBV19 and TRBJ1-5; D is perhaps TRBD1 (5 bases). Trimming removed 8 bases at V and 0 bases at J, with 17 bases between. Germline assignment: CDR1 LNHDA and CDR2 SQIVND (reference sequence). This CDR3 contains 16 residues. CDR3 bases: TGTGCCAGTGGCGTCCGGGCAGGGAATAGCAATCAGCCCCAGCATTTT. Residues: CASGVRAGNSNQPQHF.

CDR3 DNA: TGTGCCAGCAGTGGGACAGGCAATCAGCCCCAGCATTTT. Its translation: CASSGTGNQPQHF. The chain uses TRBV12-3 or TRBV12-4 and TRBJ1-5; 7 bases match TRBD1. The CDR3 contains 13 residues. Trimming removed 5 bases from V and 2 bases from J; junction bases left unmatched: 0.

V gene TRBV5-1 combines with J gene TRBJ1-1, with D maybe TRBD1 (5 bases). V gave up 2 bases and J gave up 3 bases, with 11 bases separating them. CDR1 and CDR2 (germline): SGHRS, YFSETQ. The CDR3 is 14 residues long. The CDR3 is CASSLVGQDTEAFF. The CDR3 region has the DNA TGCGCCAGCAGCTTAGTGGGGCAAGACACTGAAGCTTTCTTT.

CDR3 residues: CASSSPNSPLHF. The CDR3 bases are TGTGCCAGCAGTTCCCCAAATTCACCCCTCCACTTT. V gene TRBV12-3 or TRBV12-4 combines with J gene TRBJ1-6; D uncertain. V was trimmed by 4 bases and J by 7 bases, leaving 5 bases between them. This CDR3 comprises 12 residues.

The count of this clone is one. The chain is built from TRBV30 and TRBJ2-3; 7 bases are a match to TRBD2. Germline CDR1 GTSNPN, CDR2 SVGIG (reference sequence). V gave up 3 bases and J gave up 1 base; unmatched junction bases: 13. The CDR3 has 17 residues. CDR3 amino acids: CAWSLAGGSSRTDTQYF. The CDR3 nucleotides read TGTGCCTGGAGCTTAGCCGGGGGGTCTTCTCGCACAGATACGCAGTATTTT. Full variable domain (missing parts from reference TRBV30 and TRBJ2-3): SQTIHQWPATLVQPVGSPLSLECTVEGTSNPNLYWYRQAAGRGLQLLFYSVGIGQISSEVPQNLSASRPQDRQFILSSKKLLLSDSGFYLCAWSLAGGSSRTDTQYFGPGTRLTVL.

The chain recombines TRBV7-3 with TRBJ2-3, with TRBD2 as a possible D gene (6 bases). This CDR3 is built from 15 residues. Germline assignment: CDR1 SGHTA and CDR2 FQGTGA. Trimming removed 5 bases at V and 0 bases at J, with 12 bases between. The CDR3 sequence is CASSRDWGSTDTQYF. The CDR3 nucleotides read TGTGCCAGCAGCCGGGACTGGGGAAGCACAGATACGCAGTATTTT.

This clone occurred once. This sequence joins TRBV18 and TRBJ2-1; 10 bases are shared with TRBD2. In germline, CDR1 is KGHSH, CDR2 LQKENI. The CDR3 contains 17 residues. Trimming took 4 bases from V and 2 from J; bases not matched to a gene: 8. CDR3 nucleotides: TGTGCCAGCTCACTAACGGGACTAGCGTCCACCTACAATGAGCAGTTCTTC. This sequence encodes CASSLTGLASTYNEQFF.

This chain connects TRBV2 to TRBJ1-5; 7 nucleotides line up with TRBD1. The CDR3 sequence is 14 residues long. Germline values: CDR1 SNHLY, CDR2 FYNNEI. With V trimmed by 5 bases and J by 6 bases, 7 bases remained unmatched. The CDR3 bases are TGTGCCAGCAGTTGGGACAGTAAATCTCAGCCCCAGCATTTT. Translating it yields CASSWDSKSQPQHF.

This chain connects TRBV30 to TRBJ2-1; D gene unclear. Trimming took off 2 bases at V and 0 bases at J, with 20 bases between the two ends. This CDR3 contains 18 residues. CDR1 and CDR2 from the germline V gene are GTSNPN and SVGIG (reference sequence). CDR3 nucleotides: TGTGCCTGGAGTCCAGGCCGAAGAAGCCTGAGCTCCTACAATGAGCAGTTCTTC. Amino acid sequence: CAWSPGRRSLSSYNEQFF.